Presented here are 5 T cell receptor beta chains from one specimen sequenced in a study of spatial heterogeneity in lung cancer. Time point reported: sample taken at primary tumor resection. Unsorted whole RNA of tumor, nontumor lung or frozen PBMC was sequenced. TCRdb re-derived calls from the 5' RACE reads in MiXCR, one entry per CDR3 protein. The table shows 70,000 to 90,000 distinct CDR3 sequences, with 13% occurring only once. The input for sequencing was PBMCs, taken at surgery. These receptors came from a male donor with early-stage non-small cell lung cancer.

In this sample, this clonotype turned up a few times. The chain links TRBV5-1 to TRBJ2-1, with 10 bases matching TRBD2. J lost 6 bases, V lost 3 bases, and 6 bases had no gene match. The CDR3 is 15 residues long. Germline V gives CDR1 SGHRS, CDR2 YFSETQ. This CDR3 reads CASSSPSGSLNEQFF. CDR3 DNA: TGCGCCAGCAGCTCTCCTAGCGGGAGTCTCAATGAGCAGTTCTTC.

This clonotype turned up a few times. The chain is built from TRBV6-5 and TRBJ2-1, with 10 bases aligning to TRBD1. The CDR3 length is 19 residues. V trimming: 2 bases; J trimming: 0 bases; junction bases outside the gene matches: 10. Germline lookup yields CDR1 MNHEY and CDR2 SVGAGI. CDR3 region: CASSYLGQGTFGSYNEQFF. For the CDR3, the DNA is TGTGCCAGCAGTTACCTGGGACAGGGGACATTCGGCTCCTACAATGAGCAGTTCTTC.

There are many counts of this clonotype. DNA for the CDR3: TGCGCCAGCAGCTTAGGGGTTAACACTGAAGCTTTCTTT. Its translation is CASSLGVNTEAFF. The chain is built from TRBV5-1 and TRBJ1-1; possibly TRBD1 for D (5 bases). Trimming shortened V by 2 bases and J by 2 bases, and 7 bases separated the two germline ends. The CDR3 loop spans 13 amino acids. Germline CDR1 SGHRS, CDR2 YFSETQ.

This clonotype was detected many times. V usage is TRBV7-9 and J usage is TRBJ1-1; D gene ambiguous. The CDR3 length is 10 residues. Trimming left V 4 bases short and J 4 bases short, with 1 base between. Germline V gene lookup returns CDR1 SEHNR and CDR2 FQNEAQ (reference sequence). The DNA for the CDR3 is TGTGCCAGCAGCTCCACTGAAGCTTTCTTT. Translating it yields CASSSTEAFF.

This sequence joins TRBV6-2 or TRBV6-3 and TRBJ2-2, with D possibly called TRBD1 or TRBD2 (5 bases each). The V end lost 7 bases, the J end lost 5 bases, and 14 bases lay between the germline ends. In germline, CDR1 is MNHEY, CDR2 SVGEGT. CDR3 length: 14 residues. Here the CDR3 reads CASTNRRETGELFF. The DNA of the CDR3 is TGTGCCAGCACCAACCGCAGGGAGACCGGGGAGCTGTTTTTT.